This TCR beta chain was sequenced during a study of blood T cell repertoires in COVID-19. Data came from immunoSEQ multiplex PCR; TCRdb stores just in-frame clones and leaves some out. In the table there are about 250,000 clones, approximately 80% of which are singletons. Germline V gene lookup returns CDR1 WSHSY and CDR2 SAAADI. Unmatched junction bases numbered 6, after V lost 6 bases and J lost 3 bases. CDR3 length: 15 residues. Sequenced input: PBMCs or T cells enriched from blood (not recorded which). The chain combines TRBV10-2 with TRBJ1-4, with TRBD1 matching over 8 bases. The sequence was collected from a man in his forties or fifties who had been exposed to COVID-19. CDR3 loop: CASSGQGPPNEKLFF. The DNA for the CDR3 is TGCGCCAGCAGCGGACAGGGACCACCTAATGAAAAACTGTTTTTT.